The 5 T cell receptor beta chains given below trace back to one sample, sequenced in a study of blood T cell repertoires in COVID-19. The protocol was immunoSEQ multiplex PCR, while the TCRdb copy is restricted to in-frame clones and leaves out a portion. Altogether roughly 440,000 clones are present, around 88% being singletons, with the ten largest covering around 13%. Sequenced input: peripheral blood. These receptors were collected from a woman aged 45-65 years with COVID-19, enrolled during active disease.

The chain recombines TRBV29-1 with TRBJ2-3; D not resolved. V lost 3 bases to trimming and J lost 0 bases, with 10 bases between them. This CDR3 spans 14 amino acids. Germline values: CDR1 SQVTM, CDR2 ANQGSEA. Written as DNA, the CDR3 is TGCAGCGTTGACGTTCAGACTAGCACAGATACGCAGTATTTT. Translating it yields CSVDVQTSTDTQYF.

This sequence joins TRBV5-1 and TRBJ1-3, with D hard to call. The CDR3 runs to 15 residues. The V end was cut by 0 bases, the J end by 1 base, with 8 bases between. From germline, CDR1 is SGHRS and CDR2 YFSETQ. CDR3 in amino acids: CASSLAGISGNTIYF. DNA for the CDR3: TGCGCCAGCAGCTTGGCCGGGATTTCTGGAAACACCATATATTTT.

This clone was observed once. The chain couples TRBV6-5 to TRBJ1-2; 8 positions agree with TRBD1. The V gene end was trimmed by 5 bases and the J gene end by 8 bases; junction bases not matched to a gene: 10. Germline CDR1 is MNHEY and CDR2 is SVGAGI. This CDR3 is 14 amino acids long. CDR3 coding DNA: TGTGCCAGCAGTCGTCACAGGGGGAAGTGGGGCTACACCTTC. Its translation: CASSRHRGKWGYTF.

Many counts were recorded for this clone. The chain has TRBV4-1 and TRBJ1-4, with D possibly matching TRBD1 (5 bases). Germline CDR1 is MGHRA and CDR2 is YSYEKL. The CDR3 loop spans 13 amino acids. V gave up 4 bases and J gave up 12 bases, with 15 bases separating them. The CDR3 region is CASSPGWVLELFF. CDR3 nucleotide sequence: TGCGCCAGCAGCCCAGGGTGGGTTCTCGAACTGTTTTTT.

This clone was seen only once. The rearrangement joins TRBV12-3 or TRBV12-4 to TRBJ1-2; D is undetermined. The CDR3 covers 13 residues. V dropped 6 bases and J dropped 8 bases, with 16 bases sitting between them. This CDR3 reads CASRSGKSIGYTF. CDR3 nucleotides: TGTGCCAGCAGATCAGGCAAGAGTATAGGCTACACCTTC.